This T cell receptor beta chain was captured by sequencing in a study of OX40 agonist ivuxolimab in advanced cancers. Study-wide context: Ivuxolimab was a fully human IgG2 agonistic monoclonal antibody targeting the costimulatory receptor OX40 (CD134). Intravenous ivuxolimab was administered to patients every 2 weeks at six dose levels: 0.01, 0.1, 0.3, 1.5, 3 and 10 mg/kg. Of the roughly 52 patients in dose escalation, some 20 had hepatocellular carcinoma, approximately 15 had melanoma, 9 had renal cell carcinoma and 9 had head and neck cancer. In the dose-escalation cohort, around four fifths of patients were male, and the mean age was 60 years with a range of about 20 to 79. Prior anti-PD-1, anti-PD-L1 or anti-CTLA-4 therapy was permitted, and checkpoint inhibitors had been received by about two fifths of dose-escalation patients. Partial responses occurred in three dose-escalation patients, of whom one had hepatocellular carcinoma and two had cutaneous melanoma. Peripheral TCRbeta sequencing was intended to test whether TCR sequence diversity was altered and clonal T-cell expansion was caused by ivuxolimab. The paper describes the monotherapy dose-escalation part (N of about 54 patients) of the phase I trial of ivuxolimab. Study-wide findings and limitations: Antigen specificity was not determined for the clonally expanded peripheral T cells. At doses of 0.1 to 3.0 mg/kg, clonal expansion of both CD4+ and CD8+ T cells in blood was seen between baseline and week 6. Low levels of normalized T-cell clonal expansion were also seen in some nonresponding patients. After ivuxolimab, expanded clones were on average more numerous among CD8+ T cells than among CD4+ T cells. In partial responders in the 0.1-3.0 mg/kg groups, normalized peripheral clonal expansion was found to be among the lowest, especially among CD8+ T cells.

CDR1 and CDR2 are drawn from the germline V gene: SGHTA, FQGTGA. V trim: 5 bases; J trim: 4 bases; unmatched bases: 9. The CDR3 contains 16 residues, cysteine and phenylalanine counted. Just CDR3 DNA is preserved here, 48 bases in frame from base 1. Patients with a history of autoimmune disease or receiving systemic immunosuppression were excluded from the trial. In every dose cohort, peripheral blood was drawn for TCR sequencing at baseline, cycle 4 day 1, and cycle 7 day 1. Samples were obtained from an open-label, multicenter, first-in-human phase I dose-escalation trial of ivuxolimab. Adults with locally advanced or metastatic melanoma, renal cell, hepatocellular, or head and neck squamous cell carcinoma were enrolled in the trial. Before TCR sequencing, CD4+ T cells and CD8+ T cells were sorted from peripheral blood as separate populations. Genomic DNA was isolated from the sorted cells so that the TCRbeta CDR3 region could be sequenced. The immunoSEQ Assay was used for sequencing of TCRbeta CDR3 regions. TCRdb mirrors the immuneACCESS table, restricted to in-frame sequences. Some clones are absent from its copies; in checked studies, under half trace to an unresolved V gene, and the reason for the others is unknown. Present in this sample are about 79,000 clones, 88% of which were seen just once. The ten largest clones capture less than 5% of the sample.

This clone came up once. The antigen it binds to is not known. No quality values exist for individual bases; no much larger clone is one base distant. This sequence uses TRBV7-3 and TRBJ2-3, with 10 bases aligning to TRBD1. Sequenced here: CD4+ or CD8+ T cells sorted from blood, sampled in a trial of the OX40 agonist ivuxolimab. This TCR was recovered from an adult with an advanced solid tumor such as melanoma, head and neck, liver or kidney cancer. The DNA sequence is as follows: TGTGCCAGCAGCCTCAGTGGGACAGGGGAATCAGATACGCAGTATTTT. The encoded protein is CASSLSGTGESDTQYF. Reference TRBV7-3 and TRBJ2-3 proteins supply the regions before and after the CDR3; the full variable domain is: GAGVSQTPSNKVTEKGKYVELRCDPISGHTALYWYRQSLGQGPEFLIYFQGTGAADDSGLPNDRFFAVRPEGSVSTLKIQRTERGDSAVYLCASSLSGTGESDTQYFGPGTRLTVL.